The rows below give T cell receptor beta chains drawn from one sample of a study of OX40 agonist ivuxolimab in advanced cancers. The data were produced by immunoSEQ multiplex PCR, yet TCRdb's version contains in-frame clones alone and is incomplete. The table lists 75,000 to 80,000 clones, approximately 81% of them singletons. The sample consisted of CD4+ or CD8+ T cells sorted from blood, taken in a trial of the OX40 agonist ivuxolimab. The receptors stem from an adult with an advanced solid tumor such as melanoma, head and neck, liver or kidney cancer. The CDR3 runs from the conserved cysteine through the conserved F or W. A D gene is named only where the DNA matches it firmly. Some rows have no size entry. The others give once, few or many, or a class for an expanded clone.

TRBJ1-5 NA TRBV30 NA CAWSVADRQPQHF TGTGCCTGGAGTGTGGCAGACCGTCAGCCCCAGCATTTT
TRBJ2-7 TRBD2 TRBV2 NA CASSLSGTTHSEQYF TGTGCCAGCAGCCTTTCCGGGACTACCCATTCCGAGCAGTACTTC
TRBJ2-5 NA TRBV29-1 NA CSVETTAEETQYF TGCAGCGTTGAAACCACAGCGGAAGAGACCCAGTACTTC
TRBJ1-5 NA TRBV5-6 NA CASSVTGLGNQPQHF TGTGCCAGCAGCGTTACAGGGCTCGGGAATCAGCCCCAGCATTTT
TRBJ1-2 NA TRBV6-6 NA CASSSDPAGSHGYTF TGTGCCAGCAGTTCCGACCCAGCAGGTTCGCATGGCTACACCTTC
TRBJ2-1 NA TRBV9 NA CASSVGGGPGSYNEQFF TGTGCCAGCAGCGTAGGCGGGGGCCCGGGCTCCTACAATGAGCAGTTCTTC
TRBJ1-5 NA TRBV30 NA CAWSSRVDQPQHF TGTGCCTGGAGCTCCAGGGTGGATCAGCCCCAGCATTTT
TRBJ2-7 NA TRBV19 NA CASSRFSGSYEQYF TGTGCCAGTAGTAGGTTCAGCGGCTCCTACGAGCAGTACTTC
TRBJ1-1 TRBD1 TRBV5-1 NA CASSLRPGGNTEAFF TGCGCCAGCAGCTTAAGGCCAGGGGGAAACACTGAAGCTTTCTTT
TRBJ2-3 NA TRBV5-1 NA CASSFWGVVSDTQYF TGCGCCAGCAGCTTTTGGGGGGTCGTCTCAGATACGCAGTATTTT
TRBJ2-3 NA TRBV27 NA CASRQFSTDTQYF TGTGCCAGTAGACAGTTTTCAACAGATACGCAGTATTTT
TRBJ2-7 NA TRBV6-6 NA CASSYSRSGYSYEQYF TGTGCCAGCAGTTACTCGCGGAGTGGATACTCCTACGAGCAGTACTTC
TRBJ2-5 NA TRBV6-5 NA CASTPQETQYF TGTGCCAGCACTCCACAAGAGACCCAGTACTTC
TRBJ2-7 TRBD1 TRBV5-6 NA CASTLNRAGGYEQYF TGTGCCAGCACCCTAAATCGGGCAGGGGGCTACGAGCAGTACTTC
TRBJ1-6 TRBD1 TRBV7-9 NA CASSLATGGNSPLHF TGTGCCAGCAGCTTAGCAACAGGGGGTAATTCACCCCTCCACTTT
TRBJ2-1 TRBD2 TRBV7-6 NA CASSSGTSGSGEQFF TGTGCCAGCAGTTCCGGAACTAGCGGGAGTGGTGAGCAGTTCTTC
TRBJ1-4 NA TRBV30 NA CAWSGLNEKLFF TGTGCCTGGAGTGGCCTTAATGAAAAACTGTTTTTT
TRBJ2-1 NA TRBV5-1 once CASSLEAGSFRNEQFF TGCGCCAGCAGCTTGGAGGCTGGTTCGTTCAGGAATGAGCAGTTCTTC
TRBJ1-5 TRBD1 TRBV2 NA CASSLGTDNQPQHF TGTGCCAGCAGCCTCGGGACAGACAATCAGCCCCAGCATTTT
TRBJ2-7 NA TRBV13 NA CASSHAYEQYF TGTGCCAGCAGCCACGCCTACGAGCAGTACTTC
TRBJ1-3 NA TRBV2 NA CASRGGSGNTIYF TGTGCCAGCAGGGGGGGATCTGGAAACACCATATATTTT
TRBJ1-5 NA TRBV18 NA CASSPWGGRDSNQPQHF TGTGCCAGCTCACCATGGGGGGGGAGAGATAGCAATCAGCCCCAGCATTTT
TRBJ2-3 NA TRBV9 once CASSVGQGTDTQYF TGTGCCAGCAGCGTAGGACAGGGCACAGATACGCAGTATTTT
TRBJ2-5 NA TRBV20-1 NA CSARTLETQYF TGCAGTGCTAGAACTTTGGAGACCCAGTACTTC
TRBJ1-2 NA TRBV7-9 NA CASSPTDAGKYGYTF TGTGCCAGCAGCCCTACTGATGCAGGGAAGTATGGCTACACCTTC
TRBJ1-2 NA TRBV6-6 NA CASSTQQGRNGYTF TGTGCCAGCAGTACCCAACAGGGAAGAAATGGCTACACCTTC
TRBJ2-5 TRBD1 TRBV7-7 NA CASSLSTGTGPGETQYF TGTGCCAGCAGCCTCTCAACCGGGACAGGTCCCGGAGAGACCCAGTACTTC
TRBJ1-2 NA TRBV7-7 NA CASSPFRGGSGYTF TGTGCTAGCAGCCCCTTTCGGGGGGGAAGTGGCTACACCTTC
TRBJ2-3 NA TRBV7-3 few CASSLGALDTQYF TGTGCCAGCAGCTTGGGGGCCTTGGATACGCAGTATTTT
TRBJ1-2 NA TRBV4-2 NA CASSQDRTDNYGYTF TGTGCCAGCAGCCAAGACAGGACAGATAACTATGGCTACACCTTC
TRBJ2-7 NA TRBV7-9 few CASSLWEGEQYF TGTGCCAGCAGCTTATGGGAAGGCGAGCAGTACTTC
TRBJ1-4 NA TRBV6-1 NA CASSEALTARKLFF TGTGCCAGCAGTGAAGCGCTGACCGCCCGGAAACTGTTTTTT
TRBJ1-3 NA TRBV7-6 NA CASSPYPGNTIYF TGTGCCAGCAGCCCCTACCCTGGAAACACCATATATTTT
TRBJ1-1 NA TRBV19 NA CASTAKGLNTEAFF TGTGCCAGTACCGCAAAGGGACTTAACACTGAAGCTTTCTTT
TRBJ2-7 NA TRBV6-1 NA CASSGGRPQSYEQYF TGTGCCAGCAGTGGGGGGAGGCCACAGAGCTACGAGCAGTACTTC
TRBJ2-3 NA TRBV19 NA CASSGSRREDTQYF TGTGCCAGTAGTGGGTCCCGACGGGAAGATACGCAGTATTTT
TRBJ2-7 NA TRBV4-2 NA CASSQDSAGTYEQYF TGTGCCAGCAGCCAAGATTCGGCAGGTACCTACGAGCAGTACTTC
TRBJ2-7 TRBD1 TRBV19 NA CASSIVAQGVYEQYF TGTGCCAGTAGTATAGTAGCGCAGGGGGTATACGAGCAGTACTTC
TRBJ1-1 NA TRBV5-4 NA CASSLGATNMNTEAFF TGTGCCAGCAGCTTAGGGGCCACTAATATGAACACTGAAGCTTTCTTT
TRBJ1-2 NA TRBV21-1 NA CASSNRGDRGGYTF TGTGCCAGCAGCAATCGAGGGGACAGGGGGGGCTACACCTTC
TRBJ1-6 NA TRBV2 NA CATQTDSRSPLHF TGTGCCACCCAGACAGACTCTCGGTCACCCCTCCACTTT
TRBJ2-5 NA TRBV5-1 once CASGRTGEETQYF TGCGCCAGCGGAAGAACTGGAGAAGAGACCCAGTACTTC
TRBJ2-7 NA TRBV6-5 NA CASSYETESYEQYF TGTGCCAGCAGTTACGAGACAGAGAGCTACGAGCAGTACTTC
TRBJ2-2 NA TRBV7-3 NA CASSLDRRAVGELFF TGTGCCAGCAGCTTAGATCGTAGGGCAGTCGGGGAGCTGTTTTTT
TRBJ1-5 NA TRBV10-1 few CARGRTGHNSNQPQHF TGCGCCAGGGGACGAACAGGCCATAATAGCAATCAGCCCCAGCATTTT
TRBJ1-5 TRBD1 TRBV27 NA CASSSLGTGVFQPQHF TGTGCCAGCAGTTCCCTAGGGACAGGGGTGTTTCAGCCCCAGCATTTT
TRBJ1-5 NA TRBV7-8 NA CASSLTGVKATNQPQHF TGTGCCAGCAGCTTAACTGGAGTCAAGGCAACTAATCAGCCCCAGCATTTT
TRBJ2-5 NA TRBV13 few CASSLSETQYF TGTGCCAGCAGCTTATCGGAGACCCAGTACTTC
TRBJ2-7 NA TRBV6-5 NA CASSYAGPSSYEQYF TGTGCCAGCAGTTACGCCGGGCCCAGCTCCTACGAGCAGTACTTC
TRBJ1-3 NA TRBV7-6 once CASSPYGEGNTIYF TGTGCCAGCAGCCCATACGGGGAGGGAAACACCATATATTTT
TRBJ1-2 NA TRBV27 NA CATRPSRWGTSTF TGTGCCACCCGTCCTTCGCGCTGGGGCACCAGCACCTTC